These T cell receptor beta chains were read from a single sample in a study of human T cells and chemical hapten exposure. One entry per CDR3 protein, called by TCRdb with MiXCR from the RACE reads. The sample gives just under 350,000 distinct CDR3 sequences, about 7% of which show up once; about 8% is in the top ten. The sequencing here drew on whole blood, taken in connection with sensitization to the hapten diphenylcyclopropenone (DPC). These receptors were obtained from a woman aged 18-29 years with alopecia areata. Some clones in this sample may be carry-over from other donors' samples. Each CDR3 is given with its conserved first and last residue. The D gene is left open where the match is weak. Some rows mark clone size as missing; the rest say once, few, many or name a class of expanded clone.

length: 15
D: TRBD1
J: TRBJ1-2
size: NA
V: TRBV5-1
DNA: TGCGCCAGCATACCAGGGACAGGGGATTACTATGGCTACACCTTC
CDR3: CASIPGTGDYYGYTF

length: 14
D: NA
J: TRBJ2-4
size: few
V: TRBV2
DNA: TGTGCCAGCAGTACTTCCTGGGCCAAAAACATTCAGTACTTC
CDR3: CASSTSWAKNIQYF

length: 14
D: TRBD2
J: TRBJ2-7
size: NA
V: TRBV20-1
DNA: TGCAGTGCTAGGAGGACTAGCGCCGCCTACGAGCAGTACTTC
CDR3: CSARRTSAAYEQYF

length: 14
D: NA
J: TRBJ2-3
size: many
V: TRBV13
DNA: TGTGCCAGCAGCTTAGGGGCCGCGCCAGATACGCAGTATTTT
CDR3: CASSLGAAPDTQYF

length: 17
D: NA
J: TRBJ1-3
size: many
V: TRBV28
DNA: TGTGCCAGCAGTTTATACCGGGACTTTAGCTCTGGAAACACCATATATTTT
CDR3: CASSLYRDFSSGNTIYF

length: 13
D: NA
J: TRBJ1-5
size: NA
V: TRBV6-2/TRBV6-3
DNA: TGTGCCAGCAGCCAAAGGGGCAATCAGCCCCAGCATTTT
CDR3: CASSQRGNQPQHF

length: 15
D: NA
J: TRBJ1-6
size: NA
V: TRBV7-2
DNA: TGTGCCAGCAGCTTAGTTAGCAGGGGAGATTCACCCCTCCACTTT
CDR3: CASSLVSRGDSPLHF

length: 16
D: TRBD1
J: TRBJ2-1
size: many
V: TRBV6-2/TRBV6-3
DNA: TGTGCCAGCAGCCGGACAGGGGGCGAATTGAGTAATGAGCAGTTCTTC
CDR3: CASSRTGGELSNEQFF

length: 13
D: TRBD1
J: TRBJ1-6
size: NA
V: TRBV18
DNA: TGTGCCAGCCAGGGGGAGATAAATTCACCCCTCCACTTT
CDR3: CASQGEINSPLHF

length: 19
D: TRBD1
J: TRBJ2-3
size: few
V: TRBV6-1
DNA: TGTGCCAGCAGTGCCCAGGCCTGGACAGGGATGTGGGGCACAGATACGCAGTATTTT
CDR3: CASSAQAWTGMWGTDTQYF

length: 15
D: NA
J: TRBJ2-5
size: NA
V: TRBV5-4
DNA: TGTGCCAGCAGCTTTTCTAGCGCACCACAAGAGACCCAGTACTTC
CDR3: CASSFSSAPQETQYF

length: 17
D: TRBD2
J: TRBJ2-3
size: many
V: TRBV20-1
DNA: TGCAGTGCTAGTGGTGTCGGAGCTAGCGGGGGCACAGATACGCAGTATTTT
CDR3: CSASGVGASGGTDTQYF

length: 13
D: NA
J: TRBJ1-1
size: NA
V: TRBV10-2
DNA: TGCGCCAGCAGTGAGTCGAGAGATCCTGAAGCTTTCTTT
CDR3: CASSESRDPEAFF